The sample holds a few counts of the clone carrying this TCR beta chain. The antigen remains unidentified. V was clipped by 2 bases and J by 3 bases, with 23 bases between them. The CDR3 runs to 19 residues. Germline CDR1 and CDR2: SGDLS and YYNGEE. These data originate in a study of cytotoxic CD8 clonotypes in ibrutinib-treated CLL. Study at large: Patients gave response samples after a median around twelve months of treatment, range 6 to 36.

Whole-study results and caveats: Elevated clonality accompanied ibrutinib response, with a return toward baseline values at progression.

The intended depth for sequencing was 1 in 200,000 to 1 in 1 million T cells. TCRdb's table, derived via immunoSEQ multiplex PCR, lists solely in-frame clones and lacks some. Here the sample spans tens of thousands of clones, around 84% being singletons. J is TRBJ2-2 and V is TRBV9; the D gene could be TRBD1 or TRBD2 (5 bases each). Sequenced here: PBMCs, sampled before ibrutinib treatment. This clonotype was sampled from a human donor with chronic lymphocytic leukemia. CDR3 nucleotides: TGTGCCAGCAGCGTCCCGGGACCTACCATTAGTATCGACACCGGGGAGCTGTTTTTT. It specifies CASSVPGPTISIDTGELFF.